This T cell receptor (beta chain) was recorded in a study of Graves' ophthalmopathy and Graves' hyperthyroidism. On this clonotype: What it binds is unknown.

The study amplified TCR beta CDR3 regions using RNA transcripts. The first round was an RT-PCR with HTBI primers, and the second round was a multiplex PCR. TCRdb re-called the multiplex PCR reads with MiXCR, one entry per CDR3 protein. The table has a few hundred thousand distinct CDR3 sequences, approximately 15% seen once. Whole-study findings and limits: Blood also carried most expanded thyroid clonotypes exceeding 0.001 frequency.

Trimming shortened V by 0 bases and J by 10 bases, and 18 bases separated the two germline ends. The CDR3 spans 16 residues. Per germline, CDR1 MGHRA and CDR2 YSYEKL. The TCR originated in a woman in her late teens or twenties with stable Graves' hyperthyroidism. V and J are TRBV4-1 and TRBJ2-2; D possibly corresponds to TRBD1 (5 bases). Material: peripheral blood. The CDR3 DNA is TGCGCCAGCAGCCAAGAAGTCGTGAGCTACAGGTCGGAGCTGTTTTTT. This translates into CASSQEVVSYRSELFF.